A single sample gave rise to the 5 T cell receptor beta chains below, sequenced in a study of T-cell memory formation after mild COVID-19. Using its own MiXCR run on the 5' RACE reads, TCRdb lists one record per CDR3 protein. Among almost 350,000 distinct CDR3 sequences listed, 20% were seen once. Material for sequencing was PBMCs or a T cell subset sorted from them (not recorded which). The receptors originated from a man aged 18 to 30 who had mild COVID-19 (a few samples of this study predate the infection). Cell type and time point are not known.

This chain joins TRBV5-5 and TRBJ2-5, with TRBD2 as a possible D gene (7 bases). Germline assignment: CDR1 SGHKS and CDR2 YYEKEE (reference sequence). The CDR3 runs 17 residues. Trimming took 6 bases from V and 4 from J, leaving 25 bases between them. CDR3 sequence (DNA): TGTGCCAGCACCCCTCGGGGGGCCAGGGAGTTAGGAGAGACCCAGTACTTC. Residues: CASTPRGARELGETQYF.

Only a few counts were recorded for this clonotype. The rearrangement joins TRBV4-2 to TRBJ2-3; D is possibly TRBD1 (5 bases). The germline V gene encodes CDR1 LGHNA and CDR2 YNFKEQ. The CDR3 runs 15 residues. Trimming took off 4 bases at V and 2 bases at J, with 13 bases between the two ends. The CDR3 loop reads CASSRTDSATDTQYF. The DNA of the CDR3 is TGTGCCAGCAGCCGTACAGACAGTGCCACAGATACGCAGTATTTT.

This clonotype was counted between two and nine times. The chain carries TRBV5-6 and TRBJ2-1; no reliable D call. CDR3 length equals 12 residues. CDR1 and CDR2 (germline): SGHDT, YYEEEE. V was trimmed by 1 base and J by 7 bases, leaving 6 bases between them. CDR3 protein: CASSLLWNEQFF. In DNA form, the CDR3 reads TGTGCCAGCAGCTTGTTGTGGAATGAGCAGTTCTTC.

CDR3 amino acids: CASSQAEKLFF. The CDR3 DNA follows: TGCGCCAGCAGTCAAGCTGAAAAACTGTTTTTT. This chain joins TRBV23-1 and TRBJ1-4; D gene unclear. TRBV23-1 is assigned to the ORF class and has an uncertain function. The CDR3 extends over 11 amino acids. The V end lost 2 bases, the J end lost 7 bases, and 2 bases lay between the germline ends.

This clonotype was found a few times. V and J are TRBV12-3 or TRBV12-4 and TRBJ1-5; D is possibly TRBD1 (5 bases). Trimming removed 2 bases from V and 6 bases from J, with 11 bases in between. The CDR3 length is 14 residues. The CDR3 loop is CASSLRRGTQPQHF. The CDR3 DNA reads as TGTGCCAGCAGTTTACGTAGGGGCACTCAGCCCCAGCATTTT.